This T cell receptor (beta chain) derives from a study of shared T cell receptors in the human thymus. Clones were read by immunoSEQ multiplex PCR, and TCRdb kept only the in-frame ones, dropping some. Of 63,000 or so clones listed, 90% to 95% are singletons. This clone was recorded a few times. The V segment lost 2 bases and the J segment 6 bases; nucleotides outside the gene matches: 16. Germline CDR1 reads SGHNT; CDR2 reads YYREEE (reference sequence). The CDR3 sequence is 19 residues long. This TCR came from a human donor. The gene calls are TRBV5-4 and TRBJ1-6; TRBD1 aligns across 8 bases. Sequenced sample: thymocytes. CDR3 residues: CASSFHPLGTGDFNSPLHF. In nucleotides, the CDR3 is TGTGCCAGCAGCTTCCACCCACTCGGGACAGGTGACTTTAATTCACCCCTCCACTTT.